The present T cell receptor (beta chain) was sequenced within a study of pediatric ulcerative colitis. Study outcomes and limitations: Blood-rectal clonal overlap within each person was significantly higher in ulcerative colitis patients than controls. Repertoires came from total lymphocyte DNA, so rare subsets like regulatory T cells may be missed. Rectal repertoires separated controls, mild-moderate and acute severe colitis.

This clone qualifies as medium-sized. Its antigen is not identified. The sample contains more than one DNA sequence encoding this CDR3. Rectal tissue came from one to two pinch biopsies taken at colonoscopy. Germline CDR1 reads MNHEY; CDR2 reads SMNVEV (reference sequence). The CDR3 is 15 residues long. V lost 2 bases and J lost 2; bases outside the gene matches: 6. The assay was run at survey level. The method was immunoSEQ multiplex PCR; TCRdb's version includes in-frame clones alone and lacks a portion of them. The table records about 24,000 clones, more than 65% of them present only once. This sequence joins TRBV27 and TRBJ2-7; 7 bases are shared with TRBD2. The TCR was taken from a boy younger than 18 with severe ulcerative colitis. The sequenced material came from gut tissue. The CDR3 DNA reads TGTGCCAGCAGTTTAAGTAGCGGGCAGGCCTACGAGCAGTACTTC. It is translated as CASSLSSGQAYEQYF.